The entry below describes one T cell receptor beta chain. This sample was included in a study of blood T cell repertoires in COVID-19. Whole-study context: There were acute and convalescent COVID-19 samples, and they came from the United States, Italy and Spain. T cells, B-cell-depleted T cells, or PBMCs provided the cDNA or gDNA that served as material.

Measured with immunoSEQ multiplex PCR; TCRdb has only the in-frame clones, and not every one. The table includes roughly 100,000 clones, roughly 80% detected once. There are 15 residues in the CDR3. The V end lost 0 bases, the J end lost 2 bases, and 8 bases lay between the germline ends. Germline V gene sequence: CDR1 MNHEY, CDR2 SVGAGI. The source of this sequence is an elderly man with active or convalescent COVID-19. Material for sequencing was peripheral blood. The chain is built from TRBV6-5 and TRBJ1-5; no clear D. Here the CDR3 reads CASSYSSQGNQPQHF. The CDR3 nucleotides read TGTGCCAGCAGTTACTCGAGCCAGGGCAATCAGCCCCAGCATTTT.